Included here is one T cell receptor (beta chain) sequence, with context. Its antigen is not known. The sample is drawn from a study of T-cell memory formation after mild COVID-19. Overall study findings and caveats: The appearance of some responding clones in pre-infection memory suggested that cross-reactive memory joined. Clones shrinking from day 15 to 85 showed even CD4/CD8 mixes; later expanders tilted CD4+. CD4+ contracting clones were found mainly in CM and EM, and CD8+ ones in EMRA.

Germline CDR1 and CDR2: MGHRA and YSYEKL. The CDR3 covers 16 residues. J was trimmed by 0 bases and V by 4 bases; bases with no gene match: 9. A 5'RACE reaction primed in the constant segment made cDNA libraries of TCR alpha and TCR beta, and these carried sample barcodes and UMIs. TCRdb reprocessed the 5' RACE reads via MiXCR and lists one record per CDR3 protein. In the table there are roughly 300,000 distinct CDR3 sequences, around 15% of which are singletons. The sequence was collected from a man between 18 and 35 years old who had mild COVID-19 (a few samples of this study predate the infection). Cell type and time point are not known. The genes are TRBV4-1 and TRBJ2-7; TRBD1 matches at 7 bases. Sample: PBMCs or a T cell subset sorted from them (not recorded which). CDR3 bases: TGCGCCAGCAGCCGTACGTCGGGACAGAGCTCCTACGAGCAGTACTTC. Its protein product is CASSRTSGQSSYEQYF.